The 25 T cell receptor beta chains given below trace back to one sample, sequenced in a study of blood T cell repertoires in COVID-19. Clones were sequenced by immunoSEQ multiplex PCR, and TCRdb holds only the in-frame ones, with some missing. This table has roughly 39,000 clones, about nine tenths appearing once. Sequenced sample: peripheral blood. These receptor sequences come from a woman aged 80 or over with active COVID-19.

This chain uses TRBV5-1 with TRBJ2-3; tentative D call: TRBD2 (6 bases). The germline gives CDR1 SGHRS, CDR2 YFSETQ. The CDR3 contains 18 residues. Trimming left V 0 bases short and J 3 bases short, with 20 bases between. CDR3 in amino acids: CASSLDGGARRGTDTQYF. DNA for the CDR3: TGCGCCAGCAGCTTGGATGGCGGGGCGCGCCGAGGGACAGATACGCAGTATTTT.

V gene TRBV7-2 combines with J gene TRBJ2-5; 10 bases fit TRBD2. After removal of 5 bases from V and 7 bases from J, the junction contained 7 bases not matched to a gene. Germline V gene lookup returns CDR1 SGHTA and CDR2 FQGNSA. The CDR3 spans 14 residues. The CDR3 sequence is CASSTSGGAGTQYF. CDR3 nucleotide sequence: TGTGCCAGCAGCACGAGCGGGGGGGCTGGGACCCAGTACTTC.

The V and J genes are TRBV5-1 and TRBJ2-2, with D perhaps matching TRBD1 (6 bases). Trimming took 0 bases from V and 7 from J, leaving 16 bases between them. The V gene's germline CDR1 is SGHRS and CDR2 YFSETQ. The length of the CDR3 is 16 residues. CDR3 residues: CASSLVATEGGGELFF. The CDR3 DNA follows: TGCGCCAGCAGCTTGGTTGCGACAGAAGGGGGCGGGGAGCTGTTTTTT.

The chain couples TRBV3-1 (or the pseudogene TRBV3-2) to TRBJ1-1; D is perhaps TRBD1 (6 bases). V was shortened by 4 bases and J by 1 base, with 10 bases between the two germline ends. Germline V gene lookup returns CDR1 LGHDT and CDR2 YNNKEL (reference sequence). The CDR3 covers 14 residues. The CDR3 DNA is TGTGCCAGCAGCCGGATAGGGGGGAACACTGAAGCTTTCTTT. This codes for CASSRIGGNTEAFF.

This clone was observed once. The chain uses TRBV7-2 and TRBJ2-5, with D tentatively TRBD2 (6 bases). From germline, CDR1 is SGHTA and CDR2 FQGNSA. The CDR3 length is 17 residues. Trimming stripped 5 bases from V and 2 bases from J, with 21 bases between. The CDR3 sequence: CASSPSRWGGKQETQYF. The CDR3 DNA reads TGTGCCAGCAGCCCTTCTAGGTGGGGCGGGAAACAAGAGACCCAGTACTTC.

This chain connects TRBV5-1 to TRBJ2-3, with 8 bases matching TRBD1. This CDR3 has 14 amino acids. Germline values: CDR1 SGHRS, CDR2 YFSETQ. J gave up 2 bases and V 5 bases, and 4 bases lay outside the gene matches. The CDR3 DNA reads as TGCGCCAGCAGACAGGGGGAGAACACAGATACGCAGTATTTT. Encoded protein: CASRQGENTDTQYF.

J is TRBJ2-1 and V is TRBV12-5; tentatively, D is TRBD2 (7 bases). V lost 0 bases, J lost 7 bases, and 16 bases lay in between. Germline V CDR1 and CDR2: LGHNT, FRNRAP. The CDR3 runs 16 residues. The CDR3 sequence: CASGLVKAGGLNEQFF. CDR3 bases: TGTGCTAGTGGTTTGGTAAAAGCCGGGGGGCTAAATGAGCAGTTCTTC. The whole variable domain, remainder taken from reference TRBV12-5 and TRBJ2-1, is DARVTQTPRHKVTEMGQEVTMRCQPILGHNTVFWYRQTMMQGLELLAYFRNRAPLDDSGMPKDRFSAEMPDATLATLKIQPSEPRDSAVYFCASGLVKAGGLNEQFFGPGTRLTVL.

The table lists this clone with a count of one. The chain links TRBV27 to TRBJ2-3; 8 nucleotides align to TRBD2. This CDR3 contains 15 residues. Germline values: CDR1 MNHEY, CDR2 SMNVEV (reference sequence). J lost 3 bases, V lost 5 bases, and 7 bases had no gene match. This chain's CDR3 is CASSRAGVGTDTQYF. DNA of the CDR3: TGTGCCAGCAGTCGAGCGGGGGTTGGAACAGATACGCAGTATTTT.

This clone was counted once. This sequence joins TRBV2 and TRBJ1-1; 7 positions agree with TRBD1. V lost 6 bases to trimming and J lost 0 bases; unmatched junction nucleotides: 10. Germline CDR1 and CDR2: SNHLY and FYNNEI. The CDR3 covers 16 residues. CDR3 protein: CASSLIGGQLNTEAFF. CDR3 in DNA: TGTGCCAGCAGCCTAATTGGGGGACAGCTGAACACTGAAGCTTTCTTT.

V and J are TRBV7-2 and TRBJ2-1; 10 positions match TRBD1. CDR1 is SGHTA and CDR2 is FQGNSA in the germline V gene. The V gene end was trimmed by 3 bases and the J gene end by 7 bases; junction bases not matched to a gene: 12. This CDR3 has 17 amino acids. CDR3 DNA: TGTGCCAGCAGCTTCCGACAGGGGGCCGGAAGGAGTAATGAGCAGTTCTTC. Its translation is CASSFRQGAGRSNEQFF. Combining the CDR3 with reference TRBV7-2 and TRBJ2-1 gives the whole variable domain GAGVSQSPSNKVTEKGKDVELRCDPISGHTALYWYRQSLGQGLEFLIYFQGNSAPDKSGLPSDRFSAERTGGSVSTLTIQRTQQEDSAVYLCASSFRQGAGRSNEQFFGPGTRLTVL.

The chain employs TRBV9 and TRBJ2-1; 7 nucleotides align to TRBD2. V shed 0 bases and J 10 bases; nucleotides not matched to a gene: 7. This CDR3 is 14 amino acids long. CDR1 is SGDLS, CDR2 YYNGEE, per germline. CDR3 sequence: CASSVGLAGGEQFF. For the CDR3, the DNA is TGTGCCAGCAGCGTAGGACTAGCCGGCGGGGAGCAGTTCTTC.

This chain connects TRBV4-3 to TRBJ2-7; D might be TRBD1 (6 bases). The CDR3 loop spans 13 amino acids. Trimming stripped 4 bases from V and 5 bases from J, with 12 bases between. Germline values: CDR1 LGHNA, CDR2 YSLEER. In DNA form, the CDR3 reads TGCGCCAGCAGCCGCCGACAGGCTGACGAGCAGTACTTC. It codes for CASSRRQADEQYF.

In its sample, this clone was seen a few times. This chain joins TRBV6-6 and TRBJ1-3; the match to TRBD1 covers 8 bases. The length of the CDR3 is 15 residues. CDR1 and CDR2 (germline): MNHNY, SVGAGI (reference sequence). V gave up 4 bases and J gave up 4 bases; unmatched junction bases: 6. The CDR3 loop reads CASSLSRDRGNTIYF. The CDR3 nucleotides are TGTGCCAGCAGTTTGTCGAGGGACAGGGGAAACACCATATATTTT.

This clone was found a few times. The chain couples TRBV9 to TRBJ1-1; tentative D call: TRBD1 (6 bases). The CDR3 runs to 16 residues. Trimming stripped 0 bases from V and 5 bases from J, with 17 bases between. Germline V gene sequence: CDR1 SGDLS, CDR2 YYNGEE. In DNA, the CDR3 is TGTGCCAGCAGCGTAGGCAGGGGTGGGCAAATAACTGAAGCTTTCTTT. Translated: CASSVGRGGQITEAFF.

The chain is built from TRBV18 and TRBJ2-1, with 9 bases fitting TRBD1. There are 16 residues in the CDR3. The germline V gene encodes CDR1 KGHSH and CDR2 LQKENI. The J segment lost 10 bases and the V segment lost 0 bases, leaving 10 bases of the junction unmatched. In DNA, the CDR3 is TGTGCCAGCTCACCACCCAGCGGGACAGGGAATCGGGAGCAGTTCTTC. Protein: CASSPPSGTGNREQFF.

CDR3 bases: TGTGCCACCAGTGATCCTCGTGCGTCGGTCGAGAGCCGCACAGATACGCAGTATTTT. Translated: CATSDPRASVESRTDTQYF. The rearrangement uses TRBV24-1 and TRBJ2-3; D gene ambiguous. Germline CDR1 and CDR2: KGHDR and SFDVKD. There are 19 residues in the CDR3. Trimming removed 3 bases at V and 1 base at J, with 22 bases between.

J is TRBJ2-1 and V is TRBV28; the match to TRBD1 covers 7 bases. This CDR3 comprises 14 residues. Germline loops: CDR1 MDHEN, CDR2 SYDVKM. Unmatched junction bases numbered 5, after V lost 7 bases and J lost 2 bases. CDR3: CASIPQGAYNEQFF. DNA for the CDR3: TGTGCCAGCATTCCCCAGGGGGCCTACAATGAGCAGTTCTTC.

The J gene is TRBJ2-1, the V gene TRBV14, with 9 bases aligning to TRBD1. V was pared by 4 bases and J by 2 bases, with 3 bases of the junction left unmatched. Germline lookup yields CDR1 SGHDN and CDR2 FVKESK. CDR3 length: 15 amino acids. The CDR3 spells CASSLDRGPYNEQFF. As DNA, the CDR3 is TGTGCCAGCAGCCTGGACAGGGGTCCCTACAATGAGCAGTTCTTC.

The chain has TRBV10-3 and TRBJ1-2; 7 bases agree with TRBD1. With V trimmed by 4 bases and J by 2 bases, 7 bases remained unmatched. CDR3 length: 15 amino acids. The germline gives CDR1 ENHRY, CDR2 SYGVKD. CDR3 protein: CAISGRDSLNYGYTF. In DNA, the CDR3 is TGTGCCATCAGTGGCCGGGACAGTCTCAACTATGGCTACACCTTC.

CDR3 region: CASSQEHRGWQPQHF. The CDR3, as DNA: TGCGCCAGCAGCCAAGAGCACAGGGGATGGCAGCCCCAGCATTTT. This chain links TRBV4-1 with TRBJ1-5; 7 nucleotides line up with TRBD1. Germline trimming cut 0 bases from V and 7 bases from J; bases unmatched to any gene: 6. Germline CDR1 MGHRA, CDR2 YSYEKL. The CDR3 covers 15 residues.

The rearrangement joins TRBV9 to TRBJ2-2; perhaps TRBD1 as D (6 bases). The CDR3 sequence is 16 residues long. Germline assignment: CDR1 SGDLS and CDR2 YYNGEE. Between the trimmed V and J ends, which lost 1 base and 3 bases, there was a span of 13 bases. Here the CDR3 DNA reads TGTGCCAGCAGCGTAAGTGCCAGGGGCGACACCGGGGAGCTGTTTTTT. Translation gives CASSVSARGDTGELFF.

This chain links TRBV7-9 with TRBJ1-4, with D possibly matching TRBD1 (6 bases). The CDR3 is made up of 15 amino acids. Trimming left V 1 base short and J 8 bases short, with 14 bases between. Per the germline V gene, CDR1 is SEHNR and CDR2 is FQNEAQ (reference sequence). The CDR3 sequence is CASSLGPGQPEKLFF. The CDR3 nucleotides read TGTGCCAGCAGCTTAGGTCCCGGACAGCCCGAAAAACTGTTTTTT.

The chain joins TRBV27 to TRBJ1-4; D not certain. Per germline, CDR1 MNHEY and CDR2 SMNVEV (reference sequence). V gave up 6 bases and J gave up 0 bases, with 14 bases separating them. The length of the CDR3 is 16 residues. This CDR3 reads CASRLLTSPTNEKLFF. DNA of the CDR3: TGTGCCAGCAGGCTGTTAACAAGTCCAACTAATGAAAAACTGTTTTTT.

J is TRBJ2-7 and V is TRBV28; 12 nucleotides match TRBD1. From germline, CDR1 is MDHEN and CDR2 SYDVKM. V dropped 6 bases and J dropped 6; count of bases not matched to a gene: 6. The CDR3 spans 14 residues. Here the CDR3 DNA reads TGTGCCAGCAGAGGGACAGGGGGCAGGGTCGAGCAGTACTTC. It is translated as CASRGTGGRVEQYF.

The rearrangement uses TRBV7-2 and TRBJ2-2; 9 bases match TRBD2. This CDR3 spans 16 amino acids. Per germline, CDR1 SGHTA and CDR2 FQGNSA. V dropped 6 bases and J dropped 4; count of bases not matched to a gene: 9. The CDR3 region has the DNA TGTGCCAGCAGTACCGGGCGGGGGGGGGCCACCGGGGAGCTGTTTTTT. Its translation: CASSTGRGGATGELFF.